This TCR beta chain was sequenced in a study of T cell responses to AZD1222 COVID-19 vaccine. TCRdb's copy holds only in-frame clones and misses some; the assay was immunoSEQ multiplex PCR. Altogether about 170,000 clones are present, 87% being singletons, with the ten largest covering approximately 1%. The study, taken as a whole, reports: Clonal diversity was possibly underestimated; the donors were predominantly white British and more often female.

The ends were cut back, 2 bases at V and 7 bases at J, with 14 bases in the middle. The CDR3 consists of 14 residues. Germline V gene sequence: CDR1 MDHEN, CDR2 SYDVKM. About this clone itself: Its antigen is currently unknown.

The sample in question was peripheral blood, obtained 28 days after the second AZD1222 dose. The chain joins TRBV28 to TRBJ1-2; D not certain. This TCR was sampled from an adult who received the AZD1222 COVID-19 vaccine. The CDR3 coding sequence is TGTGCCAGCAGTTTAAGATCGGTGGCGGGTGGCTACACCTTC. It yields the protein CASSLRSVAGGYTF.